This TCR beta chain derives from a study of CD8 T cells in Susac syndrome. To note about this clonotype: Its antigen remains unknown.

The study's findings and limits: As acknowledged by the study, its TCR sequencing and HLA analysis included a relatively small number of individuals.

Reverse transcription of about 0.45 to 1 ug RNA was performed with random hexamers. Amplification of TCR beta CDR3 spanned 54 Vbeta and 13 Jbeta via immunoSEQ multiplex PCR. A single record per CDR3 protein comes from TCRdb applying MiXCR to the immunoSEQ multiplex PCR reads. The sample holds about 110,000 distinct CDR3 sequences; roughly 95% are singletons and the top ten take approximately 0.093%. TCR beta sequences were obtained from blood CD8+ and CD4+ T cells. FACS enriched CD8+ TEMRA cells, while bulk CD8+ and CD4+ were negatively isolated. The sequence came from a human donor in good health. Material: CD4+ T cells from PBMCs.

Here the CDR3 reads CASSLAGGDEKLFF. The DNA for the CDR3 is TGTGCCAGCAGCCTGGCAGGGGGCGATGAAAAACTGTTTTTT. The rearrangement joins TRBV7-9 to TRBJ1-4; 8 positions agree with TRBD1. From germline, CDR1 is SEHNR and CDR2 FQNEAQ (reference sequence). The CDR3 consists of 14 residues. With 5 bases clipped from V and 6 bases from J, the junction kept 5 bases outside the gene matches.